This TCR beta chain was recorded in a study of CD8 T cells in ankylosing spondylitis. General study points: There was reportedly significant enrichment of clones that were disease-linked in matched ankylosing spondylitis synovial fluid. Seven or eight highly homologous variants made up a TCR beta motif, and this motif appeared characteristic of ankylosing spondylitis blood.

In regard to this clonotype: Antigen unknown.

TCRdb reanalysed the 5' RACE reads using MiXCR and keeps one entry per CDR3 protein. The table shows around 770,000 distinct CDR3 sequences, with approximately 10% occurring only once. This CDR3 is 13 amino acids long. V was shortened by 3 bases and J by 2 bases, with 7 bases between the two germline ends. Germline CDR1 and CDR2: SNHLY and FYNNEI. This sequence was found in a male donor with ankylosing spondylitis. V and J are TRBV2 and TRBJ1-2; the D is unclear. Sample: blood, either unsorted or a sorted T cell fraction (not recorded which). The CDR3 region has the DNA TGTGCCAGCAGTGAGGACGTCAACTATGGCTACACCTTC. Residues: CASSEDVNYGYTF. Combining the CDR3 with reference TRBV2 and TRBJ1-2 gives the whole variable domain EPEVTQTPSHQVTQMGQEVILRCVPISNHLYFYWYRQILGQKVEFLVSFYNNEISEKSEIFDDQFSVERPDGSNFTLKIRSTKLEDSAMYFCASSEDVNYGYTFGSGTRLTVV.